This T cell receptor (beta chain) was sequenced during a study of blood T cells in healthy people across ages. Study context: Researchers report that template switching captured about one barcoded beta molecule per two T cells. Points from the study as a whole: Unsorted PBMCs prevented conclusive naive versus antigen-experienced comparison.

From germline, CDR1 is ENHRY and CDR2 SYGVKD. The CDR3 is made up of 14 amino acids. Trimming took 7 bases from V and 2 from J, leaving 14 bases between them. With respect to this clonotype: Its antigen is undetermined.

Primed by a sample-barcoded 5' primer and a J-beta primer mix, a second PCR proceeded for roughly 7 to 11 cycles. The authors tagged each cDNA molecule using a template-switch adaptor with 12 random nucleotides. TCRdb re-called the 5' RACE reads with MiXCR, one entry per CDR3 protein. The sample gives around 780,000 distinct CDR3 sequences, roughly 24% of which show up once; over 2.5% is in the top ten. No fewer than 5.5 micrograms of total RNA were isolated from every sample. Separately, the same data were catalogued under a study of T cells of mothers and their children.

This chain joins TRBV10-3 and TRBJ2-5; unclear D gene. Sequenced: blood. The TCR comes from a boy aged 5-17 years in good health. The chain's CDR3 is CAINWQEGQETQYF. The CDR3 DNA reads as TGTGCCATCAATTGGCAGGAAGGTCAAGAGACCCAGTACTTC.